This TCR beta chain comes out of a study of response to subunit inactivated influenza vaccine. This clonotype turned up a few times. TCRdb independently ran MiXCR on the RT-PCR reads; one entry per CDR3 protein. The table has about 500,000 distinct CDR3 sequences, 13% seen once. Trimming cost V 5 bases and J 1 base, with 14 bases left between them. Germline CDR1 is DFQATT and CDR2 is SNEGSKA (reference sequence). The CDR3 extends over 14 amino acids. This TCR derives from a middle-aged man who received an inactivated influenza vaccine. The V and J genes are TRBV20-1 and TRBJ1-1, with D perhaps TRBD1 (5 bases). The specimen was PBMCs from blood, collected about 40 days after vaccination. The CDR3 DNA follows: TGCAGTGCTCCAGGGTGGAGGGGGAACACTGAAGCTTTCTTT. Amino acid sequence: CSAPGWRGNTEAFF.